This T cell receptor (beta chain) derives from a study of T cells after yellow fever vaccination. General study results and limits: Weaker, the secondary response had a peak occurring faster, on day 5 versus 15.

A word on this clonotype: No antigen is known for it.

TCRdb redid the calling of the 5' RACE reads with MiXCR, one entry per CDR3 protein. In the table there are around 310,000 distinct CDR3 sequences, approximately 3.8% of which are singletons. This CDR3 is 17 amino acids long. The J segment lost 2 bases and the V segment lost 6 bases, leaving 12 bases of the junction unmatched. Germline-derived CDR1 and CDR2 are DFQATT and SNEGSKA (reference sequence). The source of this sequence is a man between 18 and 29 years old who received the YFV17D yellow fever vaccine. V usage is TRBV20-1 and J usage is TRBJ1-4, with 10 bases that match TRBD1. The sample consisted of PBMCs, taken on the day of the yellow fever booster vaccination. DNA of the CDR3: TGCAGTGCAAGACAGGGGGCGTTCGGTGGGACTAATGAAAAACTGTTTTTT. It encodes CSARQGAFGGTNEKLFF.